This T cell receptor (beta chain) was recorded in a study of molecular identifiers for immune sequencing clone quantification. TCRdb recomputed calls from the PCR reads with MiXCR, one row per CDR3 protein. The sample shows roughly 71,000 distinct CDR3 sequences, around 18% of them seen only once. This clonotype was found many times. Per germline, CDR1 MNHEY and CDR2 SMNVEV (reference sequence). V lost 0 bases, J lost 3 bases, and 4 bases stayed unmatched. The CDR3 has 16 amino acids. This chain links TRBV27 with TRBJ2-3, with TRBD2 identical over 9 bases. The receptor was isolated from a human donor in good health. Some libraries in this study had Jurkat cell RNA spiked in. Sample: naive CD8+ T cells from blood, with Jurkat cell RNA spiked in. Sample subset: FACS-sorted CD8+CD4-CCR7+CD45RA+ naive T cells. CDR3 loop: CASSLSAGGPTDTQYF. CDR3 bases: TGTGCCAGCAGTTTATCGGCGGGAGGGCCTACAGATACGCAGTATTTT.